This is a list of T cell receptor beta chains from one sample in a study of CD8+ T cells in alopecia areata. The data were produced by immunoSEQ multiplex PCR, yet TCRdb's version contains in-frame clones alone and is incomplete. The data show 200,000 to 250,000 clones, about 57% seen once. The sample consisted of CD4+ T cells sorted from blood, taken at week 4, from a patient treated with tofacitinib. The receptors derive from a human donor with alopecia areata. CDR3s include the opening cysteine and the closing phenylalanine or tryptophan. A D gene is named only where the DNA matches it firmly. Clone size is stated in some rows and not others, as once, few, many or a class when expanded.

D gene: NA
V gene: TRBV15
clone size: NA
J gene: TRBJ2-6
CDR3 protein: CATSSRGTGANVLTF
CDR3 DNA: TGTGCCACCAGTTCCCGGGGGACTGGGGCCAACGTCCTGACTTTC

D gene: NA
V gene: TRBV6-5
clone size: NA
J gene: TRBJ1-2
CDR3 protein: CASSSQDGYTF
CDR3 DNA: TGTGCCAGCAGTTCACAGGATGGCTACACCTTC

D gene: TRBD1
V gene: TRBV7-9
clone size: NA
J gene: TRBJ2-6
CDR3 protein: CASSFQGAGANVLTF
CDR3 DNA: TGTGCCAGCAGCTTCCAGGGGGCTGGGGCCAACGTCCTGACTTTC

D gene: NA
V gene: TRBV4-1
clone size: NA
J gene: TRBJ2-5
CDR3 protein: CASSQDLRETQYF
CDR3 DNA: TGCGCCAGCAGCCAAGATCTGCGAGAGACCCAGTACTTC

D gene: NA
V gene: TRBV11-3
clone size: NA
J gene: TRBJ1-2
CDR3 protein: CASSLSWQGLTF
CDR3 DNA: TGTGCCAGCAGCTTAAGTTGGCAGGGCCTCACCTTC

D gene: TRBD1
V gene: TRBV6-5
clone size: few
J gene: TRBJ1-1
CDR3 protein: CASRRGQTQNTEAFF
CDR3 DNA: TGTGCCAGCAGACGGGGACAGACTCAGAACACTGAAGCTTTCTTT

D gene: NA
V gene: TRBV7-2
clone size: NA
J gene: TRBJ2-1
CDR3 protein: CASSLGQRAGEQFF
CDR3 DNA: TGTGCCAGCAGCTTAGGACAGCGGGCGGGTGAGCAGTTCTTC

D gene: NA
V gene: TRBV2
clone size: once
J gene: TRBJ2-1
CDR3 protein: CASSEETGGEQFF
CDR3 DNA: TGTGCCAGCAGTGAAGAGACAGGCGGGGAGCAGTTCTTC

D gene: TRBD2
V gene: TRBV29-1
clone size: NA
J gene: TRBJ2-7
CDR3 protein: CSVATSGAAEQYF
CDR3 DNA: TGCAGCGTCGCGACTAGCGGGGCAGCCGAGCAGTACTTC

D gene: NA
V gene: TRBV7-9
clone size: many
J gene: TRBJ2-7
CDR3 protein: CASGDGSYEQYF
CDR3 DNA: TGTGCCAGCGGGGACGGTTCCTACGAGCAGTACTTC

D gene: NA
V gene: TRBV15
clone size: NA
J gene: TRBJ1-5
CDR3 protein: CATSRDYGHGQPQHF
CDR3 DNA: TGTGCCACCAGCAGAGATTATGGACACGGTCAGCCCCAGCATTTT

D gene: TRBD2
V gene: TRBV5-5
clone size: NA
J gene: TRBJ2-1
CDR3 protein: CASSSLHGLAGDEQFF
CDR3 DNA: TGTGCCAGCAGCTCCCTCCATGGGCTAGCGGGAGATGAGCAGTTCTTC

D gene: TRBD1
V gene: TRBV29-1
clone size: NA
J gene: TRBJ1-2
CDR3 protein: CSVGTGQGAYTF
CDR3 DNA: TGCAGCGTTGGCACGGGACAGGGAGCCTACACCTTC

D gene: NA
V gene: TRBV13
clone size: NA
J gene: TRBJ1-5
CDR3 protein: CASSLGGSYNQPQHF
CDR3 DNA: TGTGCCAGCAGCTTAGGTGGCAGCTACAATCAGCCCCAGCATTTT

D gene: NA
V gene: TRBV7-2
clone size: few
J gene: TRBJ2-2
CDR3 protein: CASSLYTGELFF
CDR3 DNA: TGTGCCAGCAGCTTATACACCGGGGAGCTGTTTTTT

D gene: NA
V gene: TRBV6-6
clone size: once
J gene: TRBJ2-5
CDR3 protein: CASRSEETQYF
CDR3 DNA: TGTGCCAGCAGAAGCGAGGAGACCCAGTACTTC

D gene: NA
V gene: TRBV29-1
clone size: NA
J gene: TRBJ2-7
CDR3 protein: CSVEDRGDYEQYF
CDR3 DNA: TGCAGCGTTGAAGACAGGGGGGACTACGAGCAGTACTTC

D gene: NA
V gene: TRBV7-9
clone size: NA
J gene: TRBJ1-1
CDR3 protein: CASSFGNTEAFF
CDR3 DNA: TGTGCCAGCAGCTTCGGGAACACTGAAGCTTTCTTT

D gene: NA
V gene: TRBV5-1
clone size: NA
J gene: TRBJ2-6
CDR3 protein: CASMPQGFGANVLTF
CDR3 DNA: TGCGCCAGCATGCCACAGGGCTTTGGGGCCAACGTCCTGACTTTC

D gene: TRBD1
V gene: TRBV29-1
clone size: NA
J gene: TRBJ1-1
CDR3 protein: CSVEGNRGLGRNTEAFF
CDR3 DNA: TGCAGCGTTGAAGGAAACAGGGGGCTGGGAAGGAACACTGAAGCTTTCTTT

D gene: NA
V gene: TRBV4-1
clone size: NA
J gene: TRBJ1-5
CDR3 protein: CASSQLEQRGQPQHF
CDR3 DNA: TGCGCCAGCAGCCAACTCGAACAGCGCGGTCAGCCCCAGCATTTT

D gene: TRBD1
V gene: TRBV30
clone size: few
J gene: TRBJ1-2
CDR3 protein: CAWGQVDGYTF
CDR3 DNA: TGTGCCTGGGGACAGGTTGATGGCTACACCTTC

D gene: TRBD2
V gene: TRBV5-1
clone size: many
J gene: TRBJ2-1
CDR3 protein: CASSLVAGVGGEQFF
CDR3 DNA: TGCGCCAGCAGCTTGGTCGCGGGGGTTGGCGGTGAGCAGTTCTTC

D gene: TRBD1
V gene: TRBV25-1
clone size: NA
J gene: TRBJ1-4
CDR3 protein: CASSPDRGAYEKLFF
CDR3 DNA: TGTGCCAGCAGTCCGGACAGGGGGGCATATGAAAAACTGTTTTTT

D gene: NA
V gene: TRBV6-5
clone size: few
J gene: TRBJ2-6
CDR3 protein: CASSSGGGANVLTF
CDR3 DNA: TGTGCCAGCAGTTCGGGCGGTGGGGCCAACGTCCTGACTTTC

D gene: NA
V gene: TRBV5-1
clone size: NA
J gene: TRBJ2-7
CDR3 protein: CASSKDNYEQYF
CDR3 DNA: TGCGCCAGCAGCAAGGACAACTACGAGCAGTACTTC

D gene: NA
V gene: TRBV14
clone size: few
J gene: TRBJ2-7
CDR3 protein: CASSQGRSYEQYF
CDR3 DNA: TGTGCCAGCAGCCAAGGACGTAGCTACGAGCAGTACTTC

D gene: TRBD2
V gene: TRBV4-2
clone size: NA
J gene: TRBJ2-1
CDR3 protein: CASSQDGRSGGNEQFF
CDR3 DNA: TGTGCCAGCAGCCAAGATGGGCGGAGCGGGGGGAATGAGCAGTTCTTC

D gene: TRBD1
V gene: TRBV19
clone size: NA
J gene: TRBJ2-7
CDR3 protein: CASQHRQGANEQYF
CDR3 DNA: TGTGCCAGCCAGCATAGACAGGGTGCGAACGAGCAGTACTTC

D gene: NA
V gene: TRBV10-3
clone size: NA
J gene: TRBJ1-1
CDR3 protein: CAIRQGLDTEAFF
CDR3 DNA: TGTGCCATCAGGCAGGGGCTAGACACTGAAGCTTTCTTT

D gene: NA
V gene: TRBV30
clone size: NA
J gene: TRBJ2-2
CDR3 protein: CAWSQGMRELFF
CDR3 DNA: TGTGCCTGGAGTCAGGGTATGCGGGAGCTGTTTTTT

D gene: TRBD1
V gene: TRBV25-1
clone size: NA
J gene: TRBJ2-2
CDR3 protein: CASRGQGIPGELFF
CDR3 DNA: TGTGCCAGCAGGGGACAGGGCATCCCCGGGGAGCTGTTTTTT

D gene: NA
V gene: TRBV30
clone size: NA
J gene: TRBJ1-2
CDR3 protein: CAWSPPKGSWSGYTF
CDR3 DNA: TGTGCCTGGAGTCCCCCCAAGGGGAGTTGGAGTGGCTACACCTTC

D gene: NA
V gene: TRBV7-2
clone size: NA
J gene: TRBJ2-7
CDR3 protein: CASSLADGSAEQYF
CDR3 DNA: TGTGCCAGCAGCTTAGCGGATGGGTCCGCCGAGCAGTACTTC